These 6 T cell receptor beta chains originate from one sample sequenced in a study of response to subunit inactivated influenza vaccine. MiXCR was run by TCRdb on the RT-PCR reads, yielding one entry per CDR3 protein. The sample lists more than 450,000 distinct CDR3 sequences, 6.5% to 8% occurring once. The input for sequencing was PBMCs from blood, taken about 24 months after vaccination. The source is a man aged 50-75 years who received an inactivated influenza vaccine.

The rearrangement joins TRBV7-2 to TRBJ2-5; D is undetermined. The CDR3 consists of 14 residues. Germline V CDR1 and CDR2: SGHTA, FQGNSA. The ends were cut back, 1 base at V and 2 bases at J, with 8 bases in the middle. The CDR3 nucleotides read TGTGCCAGCAGCTTAGATAGGCAGCAAGAGACCCAGTACTTC. Protein sequence: CASSLDRQQETQYF.

This clonotype was seen a handful of times. The chain is built from TRBV29-1 and TRBJ2-1, with D perhaps given as TRBD1 or TRBD2 (5 bases each). Trimming took off 1 base at V and 3 bases at J, with 10 bases between the two ends. This CDR3 has 14 residues. In germline, CDR1 is SQVTM, CDR2 ANQGSEA. The CDR3 sequence is CSVEGRGLYNEQFF. The DNA for the CDR3 is TGCAGCGTTGAAGGCCGGGGCCTCTACAATGAGCAGTTCTTC.

The chain links TRBV7-2 to TRBJ2-3, with 12 bases matching TRBD2. The CDR3 contains 13 residues. J gave up 7 bases and V 8 bases, and 4 bases lay outside the gene matches. The V gene's germline CDR1 is SGHTA and CDR2 FQGNSA. CDR3 DNA sequence: TGTGCCAGCGGACTAGCGGGAACAAATACGCAGTATTTT. This encodes CASGLAGTNTQYF.

This clonotype was observed a handful of times. The chain uses TRBV7-8 and TRBJ1-2; D gene uncertain. The V and J ends lost 1 base and 4 bases respectively, with 19 bases between them. There are 17 residues in the CDR3. CDR1 is SGHVS and CDR2 is FQNEAQ in the germline V gene. The CDR3 sequence: CASSLERGTNPLYGYTF. In nucleotides, the CDR3 is TGTGCCAGCAGCTTAGAGCGGGGAACAAACCCCCTCTATGGCTACACCTTC.

This clonotype was seen at least ten times. The chain carries TRBV5-4 and TRBJ2-2, with TRBD1 matching over 7 bases. Germline-derived CDR1 and CDR2 are SGHNT and YYREEE (reference sequence). Unmatched junction bases numbered 10, after V lost 4 bases and J lost 4 bases. The CDR3 spans 16 residues. Here the CDR3 DNA reads TGTGCCAGCAGCAGAGGTGACAGGGCGGTCACCGGGGAGCTGTTTTTT. The encoded protein is CASSRGDRAVTGELFF. The entire variable domain, with the rest obtained from reference TRBV5-4 and TRBJ2-2, is as follows: ETGVTQSPTHLIKTRGQQVTLRCSSQSGHNTVSWYQQALGQGPQFIFQYYREEENGRGNFPPRFSGLQFPNYSSELNVNALELDDSALYLCASSRGDRAVTGELFFGEGSRLTVL.

This clonotype was found many times. V is TRBV5-4 and J is TRBJ2-1; 8 nucleotides match TRBD2. The germline CDR1 and CDR2 sequences are SGHNT and YYREEE (reference sequence). The V gene end was trimmed by 0 bases and the J gene end by 4 bases; junction bases not matched to a gene: 12. The CDR3 has 18 amino acids. Here the CDR3 reads CASSLVPLDSGNYNEQFF. The CDR3 nucleotides read TGTGCCAGCAGCTTGGTCCCACTGGATAGCGGGAATTACAATGAGCAGTTCTTC.